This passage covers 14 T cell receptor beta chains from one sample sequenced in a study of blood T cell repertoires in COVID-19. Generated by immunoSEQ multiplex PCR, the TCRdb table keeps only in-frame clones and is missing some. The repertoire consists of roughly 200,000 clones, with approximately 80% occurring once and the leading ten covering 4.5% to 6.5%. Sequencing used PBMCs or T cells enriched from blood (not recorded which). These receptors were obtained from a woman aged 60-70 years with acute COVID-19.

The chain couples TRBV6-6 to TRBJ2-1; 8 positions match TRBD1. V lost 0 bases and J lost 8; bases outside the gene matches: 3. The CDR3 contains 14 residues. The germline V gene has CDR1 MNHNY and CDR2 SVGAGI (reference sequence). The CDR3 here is CASSYSSRGHEQFF. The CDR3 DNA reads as TGTGCCAGCAGTTACTCGAGCAGGGGGCATGAGCAGTTCTTC.

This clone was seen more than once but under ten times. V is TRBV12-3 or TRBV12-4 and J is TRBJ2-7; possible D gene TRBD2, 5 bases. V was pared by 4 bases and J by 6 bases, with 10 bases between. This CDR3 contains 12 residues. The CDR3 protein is CASSSSGSEQYF. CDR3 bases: TGTGCCAGCAGTTCCTCGGGAAGCGAGCAGTACTTC.

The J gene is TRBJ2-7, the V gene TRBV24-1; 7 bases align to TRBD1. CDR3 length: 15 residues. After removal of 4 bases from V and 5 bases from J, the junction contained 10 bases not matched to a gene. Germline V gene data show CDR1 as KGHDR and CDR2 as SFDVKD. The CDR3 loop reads CATSDSQTGSDEQYF. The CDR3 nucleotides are TGTGCCACCAGTGACTCACAGACAGGGTCCGACGAGCAGTACTTC.

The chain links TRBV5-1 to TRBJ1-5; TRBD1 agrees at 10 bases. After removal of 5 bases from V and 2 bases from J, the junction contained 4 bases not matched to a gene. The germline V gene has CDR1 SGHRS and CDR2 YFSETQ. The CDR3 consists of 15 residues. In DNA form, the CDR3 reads TGCGCCAGCAGTTTTGGGACAGGGGGCAATCAGCCCCAGCATTTT. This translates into CASSFGTGGNQPQHF.

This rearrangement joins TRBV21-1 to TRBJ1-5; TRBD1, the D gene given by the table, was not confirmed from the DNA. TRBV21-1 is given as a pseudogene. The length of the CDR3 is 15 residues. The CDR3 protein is CASSGQGQPQGPQHF. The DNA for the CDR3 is TGTGCCAGCAGCGGACAGGGGCAGCCTCAGGGGCCCCAGCATTTT.

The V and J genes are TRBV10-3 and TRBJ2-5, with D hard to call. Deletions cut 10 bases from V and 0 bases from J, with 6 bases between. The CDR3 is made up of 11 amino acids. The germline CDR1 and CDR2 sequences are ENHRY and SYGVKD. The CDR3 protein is CATSDQETQYF. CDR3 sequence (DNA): TGTGCCACCTCGGACCAAGAGACCCAGTACTTC.

CDR3 DNA sequence: TGTGCCAGCAGCGCGGACAGAACTAACTATGGCTACACCTTC. Amino acid sequence: CASSADRTNYGYTF. The chain has TRBV7-8 and TRBJ1-2; possible D gene TRBD1, 6 bases. This CDR3 contains 14 residues. The germline V and J ends were trimmed by 5 bases and 0 bases, with 10 bases remaining between them. Germline V gene data show CDR1 as SGHVS and CDR2 as FQNEAQ. Full variable domain (outside the CDR3, taken from reference TRBV7-8 and TRBJ1-2): GAGVSQSPRYKVAKRGQDVALRCDPISGHVSLFWYQQALGQGPEFLTYFQNEAQLDKSGLPSDRFFAERPEGSVSTLKIQRTQQEDSAVYLCASSADRTNYGYTFGSGTRLTVV.

The CDR3 reads CAISERGVSNQPQHF. Here the CDR3 DNA reads TGTGCCATCAGTGAGCGTGGAGTTAGCAATCAGCCCCAGCATTTT. The V call is TRBV10-3, the J call TRBJ1-5; D is unclear. Trimming took off 2 bases at V and 0 bases at J, with 8 bases between the two ends. There are 15 residues in the CDR3. CDR1 is ENHRY and CDR2 is SYGVKD in the germline V gene.

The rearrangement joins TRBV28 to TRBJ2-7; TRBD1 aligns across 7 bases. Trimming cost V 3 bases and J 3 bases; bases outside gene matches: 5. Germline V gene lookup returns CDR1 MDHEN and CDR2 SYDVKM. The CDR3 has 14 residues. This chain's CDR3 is CASSFRAGGYEQYV. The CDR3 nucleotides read TGTGCCAGCAGTTTTAGGGCAGGGGGCTACGAGCAGTACGTC.

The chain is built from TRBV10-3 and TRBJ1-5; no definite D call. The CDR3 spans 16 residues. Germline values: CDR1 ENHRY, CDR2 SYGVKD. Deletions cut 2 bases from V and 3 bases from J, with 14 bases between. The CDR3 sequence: CAISEGKLASNQPQHF. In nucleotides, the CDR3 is TGTGCCATCAGTGAGGGCAAATTGGCCTCCAATCAGCCCCAGCATTTT.

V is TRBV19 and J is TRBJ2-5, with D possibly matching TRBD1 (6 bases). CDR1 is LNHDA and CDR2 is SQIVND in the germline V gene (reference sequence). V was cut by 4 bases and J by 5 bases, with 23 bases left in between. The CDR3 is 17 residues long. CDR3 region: CASSKGDHDTLRETQYF. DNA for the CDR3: TGTGCCAGTAGTAAGGGGGATCACGACACTCTCCGGGAGACCCAGTACTTC.

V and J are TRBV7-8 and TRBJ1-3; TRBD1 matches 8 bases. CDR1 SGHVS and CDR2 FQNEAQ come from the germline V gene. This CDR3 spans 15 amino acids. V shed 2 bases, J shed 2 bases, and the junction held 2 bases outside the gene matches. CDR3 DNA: TGTGCCAGCAGCTTACCAGGGGGCACTGGAAACACCATATATTTT. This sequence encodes CASSLPGGTGNTIYF.

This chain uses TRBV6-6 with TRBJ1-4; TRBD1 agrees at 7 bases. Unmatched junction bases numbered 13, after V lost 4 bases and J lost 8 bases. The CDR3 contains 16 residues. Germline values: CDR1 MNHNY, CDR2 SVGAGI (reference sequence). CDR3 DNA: TGTGCCAGCAGTTTAAGCCCGACAGGGTCTGACGAAAAACTGTTTTTT. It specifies CASSLSPTGSDEKLFF.

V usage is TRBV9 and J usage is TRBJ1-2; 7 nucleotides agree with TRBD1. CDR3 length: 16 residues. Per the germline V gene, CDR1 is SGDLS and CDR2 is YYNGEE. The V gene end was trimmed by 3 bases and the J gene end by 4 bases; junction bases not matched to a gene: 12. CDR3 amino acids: CASSGGQVPGAYGYTF. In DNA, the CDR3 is TGTGCCAGCAGCGGCGGACAGGTACCAGGTGCCTATGGCTACACCTTC.